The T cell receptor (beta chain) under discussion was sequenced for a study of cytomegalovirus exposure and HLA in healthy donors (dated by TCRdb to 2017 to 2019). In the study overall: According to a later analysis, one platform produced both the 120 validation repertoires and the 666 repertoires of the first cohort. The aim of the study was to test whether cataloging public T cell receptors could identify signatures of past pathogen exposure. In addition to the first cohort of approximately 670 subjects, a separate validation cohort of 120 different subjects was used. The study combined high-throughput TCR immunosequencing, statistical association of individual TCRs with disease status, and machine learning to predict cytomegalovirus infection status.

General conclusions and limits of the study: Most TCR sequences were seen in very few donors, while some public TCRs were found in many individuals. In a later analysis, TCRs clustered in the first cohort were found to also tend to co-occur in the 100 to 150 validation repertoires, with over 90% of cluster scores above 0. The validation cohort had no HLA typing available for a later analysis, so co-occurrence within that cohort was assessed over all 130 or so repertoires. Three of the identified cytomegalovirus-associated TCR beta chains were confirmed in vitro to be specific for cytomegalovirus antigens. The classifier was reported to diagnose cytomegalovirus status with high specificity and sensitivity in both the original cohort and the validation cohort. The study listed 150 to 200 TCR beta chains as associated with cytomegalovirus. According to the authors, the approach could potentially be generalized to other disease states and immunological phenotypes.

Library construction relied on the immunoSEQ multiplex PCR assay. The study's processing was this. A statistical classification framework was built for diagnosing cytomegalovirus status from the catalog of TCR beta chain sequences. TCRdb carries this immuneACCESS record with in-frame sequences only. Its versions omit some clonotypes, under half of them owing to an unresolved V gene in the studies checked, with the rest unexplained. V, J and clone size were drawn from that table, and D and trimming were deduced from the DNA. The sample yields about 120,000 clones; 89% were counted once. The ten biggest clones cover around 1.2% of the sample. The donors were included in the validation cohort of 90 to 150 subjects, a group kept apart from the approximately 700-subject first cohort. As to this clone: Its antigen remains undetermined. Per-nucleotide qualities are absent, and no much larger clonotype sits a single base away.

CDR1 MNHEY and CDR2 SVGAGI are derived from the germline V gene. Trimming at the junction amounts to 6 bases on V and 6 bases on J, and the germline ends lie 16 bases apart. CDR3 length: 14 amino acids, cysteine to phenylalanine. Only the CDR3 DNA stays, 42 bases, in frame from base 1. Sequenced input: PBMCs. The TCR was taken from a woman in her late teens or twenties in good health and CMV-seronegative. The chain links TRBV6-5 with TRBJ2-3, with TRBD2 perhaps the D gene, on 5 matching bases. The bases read TGTGCCAGCAGGAGGGTGGGTTCAGCGGATACGCAGTATTTT. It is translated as CASRRVGSADTQYF.